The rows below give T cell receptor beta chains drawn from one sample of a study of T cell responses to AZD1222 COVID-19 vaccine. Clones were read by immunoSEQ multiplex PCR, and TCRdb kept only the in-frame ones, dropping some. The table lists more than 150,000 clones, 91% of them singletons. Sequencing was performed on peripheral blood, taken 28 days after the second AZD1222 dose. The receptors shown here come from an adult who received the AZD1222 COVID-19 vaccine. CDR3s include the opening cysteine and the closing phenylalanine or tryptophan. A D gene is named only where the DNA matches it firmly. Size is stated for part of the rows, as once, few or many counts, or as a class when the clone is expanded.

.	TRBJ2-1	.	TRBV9	TGTGCCAGCAGCGACCGGACGGTGGGTGAGCAGTTCTTC	CASSDRTVGEQFF
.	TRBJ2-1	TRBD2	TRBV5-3	TGTGCCAGAAGCTACAAGCGGGAGTGGGTGTCAAATGAGCAGTTCTTC	CARSYKREWVSNEQFF
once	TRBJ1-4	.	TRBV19	TGTGCCAGCGGGTGGGAAAAACTGTTTTTT	CASGWEKLFF
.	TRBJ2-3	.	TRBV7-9	TGTGCCAGCAGCTTACTGTTTCCTAGCACAGATACGCAGTATTTT	CASSLLFPSTDTQYF
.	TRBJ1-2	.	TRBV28	TGTGCCAGCAGTTACCGAGAAGGGCTCTTAGGTGGCTACACCTTC	CASSYREGLLGGYTF
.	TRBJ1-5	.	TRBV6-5	TGTGCCAGCAAAAGGGGGAACAACAATCAGCCCCAGCATTTT	CASKRGNNNQPQHF
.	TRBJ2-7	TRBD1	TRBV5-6	TGTGCCAGCAGCTTGTTACAGGGGGCGGCCGAGCAGTACTTC	CASSLLQGAAEQYF
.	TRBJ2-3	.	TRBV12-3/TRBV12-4	TGTGCCAGCAGTTTATTGGGTCTAGATACGCAGTATTTT	CASSLLGLDTQYF
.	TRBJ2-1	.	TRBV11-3	TGTGCCAGCAGCTCGTCGTCGACAAACTACAATGAGCAGTTCTTC	CASSSSSTNYNEQFF
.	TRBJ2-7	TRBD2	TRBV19	TGTGCCAGTAGTATGATAGTTGGGACTAGCGGATCCTACGAGCAGTACTTC	CASSMIVGTSGSYEQYF
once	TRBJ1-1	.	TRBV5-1	TGCGCCAGCAGCTCAAGTGGTAACACTGAAGCTTTCTTT	CASSSSGNTEAFF
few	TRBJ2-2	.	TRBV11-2	TGTGCCAGCAGCTTACCTGCCCGGGAATCAGGGATTAGTGCGGAGCTGTTTTTT	CASSLPARESGISAELFF
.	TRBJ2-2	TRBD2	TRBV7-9	TGTGCCAGCAGTCGGACTAGCGGGATTACCGGGGAGCTGTTTTTT	CASSRTSGITGELFF
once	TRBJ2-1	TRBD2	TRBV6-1	TGTGCCAGCAGTGAAGGGGCAAGCGGGAGACCCTACAATGAGCAGTTCTTC	CASSEGASGRPYNEQFF
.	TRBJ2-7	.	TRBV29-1	TGCAGCGTTCTCCGAGGGACCTCAAGCCACGAGCAGTACTTC	CSVLRGTSSHEQYF
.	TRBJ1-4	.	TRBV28	TGTGCCAGCAGTATAAAACTTCTGGCGAATGAAAAACTGTTTTTT	CASSIKLLANEKLFF
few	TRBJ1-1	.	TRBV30	TGTGCCTGGACCTCCAGGGGATTAGGTCCCATGAACACTGAAGCTTTCTTT	CAWTSRGLGPMNTEAFF
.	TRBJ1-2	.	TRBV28	TGTGCCAGCAGTCTGACAGTCATCATAAACTATGGCTACACCTTC	CASSLTVIINYGYTF
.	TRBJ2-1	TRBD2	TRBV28	TGTGCCAGCAGAGGGACTAGCGGGAGGTTGAGGGATGAGCAGTTCTTC	CASRGTSGRLRDEQFF
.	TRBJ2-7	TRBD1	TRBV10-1	TGCGCCAGCAGTGGTAATCTTGGGCCGGGACAGGGAATCTACGAGCAGTACTTC	CASSGNLGPGQGIYEQYF
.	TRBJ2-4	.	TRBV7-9	TGTGCCAGCAGCTTACTGAGCCAGATGGGGAAAAACATTCAGTACTTC	CASSLLSQMGKNIQYF
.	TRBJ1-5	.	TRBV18	TGTGCCAGCTCACCACCGTGGGGGGGCGGTCAGCCCCAGCATTTT	CASSPPWGGGQPQHF
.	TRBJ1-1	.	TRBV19	TGTGCCAGTAGTATACAAACGGTGAACACTGAAGCTTTCTTT	CASSIQTVNTEAFF
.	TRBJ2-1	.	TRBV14	TGTGCCAGCAGCCAAGTCGTCTCCCCATCGGTTACCTACAATGAGCAGTTCTTC	CASSQVVSPSVTYNEQFF
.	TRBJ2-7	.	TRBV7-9	TGTGCCAGCAGCTTAGAGGGGGACTACGAGCAGTACTTC	CASSLEGDYEQYF
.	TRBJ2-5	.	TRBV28	TGTGCCAGCAGTTTGGCCCAAGAGACCCAGTACTTC	CASSLAQETQYF
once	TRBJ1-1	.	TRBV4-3	TGCGCCAGCAGCCCTCAGAGGGGAACTGAAGCTTTCTTT	CASSPQRGTEAFF
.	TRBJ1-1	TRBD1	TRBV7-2	TGTGCCAGCAGCTGGGCAGGGGGGGCGGCCACTGAAGCTTTCTTT	CASSWAGGAATEAFF
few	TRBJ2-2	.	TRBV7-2	TGTGCCAGCAGCAGAATAGCAACAAACACCGGGGAGCTGTTTTTT	CASSRIATNTGELFF
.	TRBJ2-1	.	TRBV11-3	TGTGCCAGCAGCCCCCCCAGGACCTCGCTCGCCTACAATGAGCAGTTCTTC	CASSPPRTSLAYNEQFF
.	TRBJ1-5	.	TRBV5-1	TGCGCCAGCAGCTTGGAAGGCAGCGATCAGCCCCAGCATTTT	CASSLEGSDQPQHF
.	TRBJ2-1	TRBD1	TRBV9	TGTGCCAGCAGCGCACAGGGGAGCTCCTACAATGAGCAGTTCTTC	CASSAQGSSYNEQFF
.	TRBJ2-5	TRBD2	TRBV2	TGTGCCAGCAGTGGGCGGGAGGAGGGGCAGACCCAGTACTTC	CASSGREEGQTQYF
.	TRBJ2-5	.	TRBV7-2	TGTGCCAGCAGCTCTCAGGGGGGAGAACGGGAGACCCAGTACTTC	CASSSQGGERETQYF
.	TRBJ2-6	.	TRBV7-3	TGTGCCAGCAGCTTACAGACAGCCGCTGGGGCCAACGTCCTGACTTTC	CASSLQTAAGANVLTF
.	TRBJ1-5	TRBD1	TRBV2	TGTGCCAGCAGGGACCGGGACAGGGGGAAGAATCAGCCCCAGCATTTT	CASRDRDRGKNQPQHF
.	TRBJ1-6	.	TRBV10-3	TGTGCCATCAGAACGGACAGCTTTAATTCACCCCTCCACTTT	CAIRTDSFNSPLHF
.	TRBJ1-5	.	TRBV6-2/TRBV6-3	TGTGCCAGCAGTTACTCGCCCACGGGGATTTATCCCCAGCATTTT	CASSYSPTGIYPQHF
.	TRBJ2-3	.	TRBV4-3	TGCGCCAGCAGCCCTCATCATGAAGGGGCGGGGGATACGCAGTATTTT	CASSPHHEGAGDTQYF
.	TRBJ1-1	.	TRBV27	TGTGCCAGCAGTTTACACTCTGGGAGCACGAACACTGAAGCTTTCTTT	CASSLHSGSTNTEAFF
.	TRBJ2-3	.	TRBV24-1	TGTGCCACCAGTCCTAAAGGGCGGGCGTGGACAGATACGCAGTATTTT	CATSPKGRAWTDTQYF
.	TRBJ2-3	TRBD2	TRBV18	TGTGCCAGCTCCCTAGCGGGAAGGGAGACAGATACGCAGTATTTT	CASSLAGRETDTQYF
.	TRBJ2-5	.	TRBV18	TGTGCCAGCTCAAGTGCCAGGGAAGAGACCCAGTACTTC	CASSSAREETQYF
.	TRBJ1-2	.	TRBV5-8	TGTGCCAGCAGCAATTGGAAGCGGGCAGCGGACGGCTACACCTTC	CASSNWKRAADGYTF
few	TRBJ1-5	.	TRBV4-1	TGCGCCAGCAGCCAAGAGGTGGATCAGCCCCAGCATTTT	CASSQEVDQPQHF
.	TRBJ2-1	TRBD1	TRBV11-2	TGTGCCAGCAGCCTAGGACAGGGGTACAATGAGCAGTTCTTC	CASSLGQGYNEQFF
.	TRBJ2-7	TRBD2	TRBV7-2	TGTGCCAGCAGCTTAGGGACTAGGGATTACGAGCAGTACTTC	CASSLGTRDYEQYF
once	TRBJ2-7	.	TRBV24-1	TGTGCCACCAGTGATGCCGAGGAGCAGTACTTC	CATSDAEEQYF
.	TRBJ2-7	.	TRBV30	TGTGCCTGGAGTGCTTGGGAACCTCGGTTCGTGCAGTACTTC	CAWSAWEPRFVQYF
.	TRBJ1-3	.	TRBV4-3	TGCGCCAGCAGCCATTCCTGGGGCAGGGAGGGGACTCAACCGAGAAACACCATATATTTT	CASSHSWGREGTQPRNTIYF
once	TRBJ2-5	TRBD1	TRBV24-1	TGTGCCACTCAGTCGCCGGGACAGAAAGAGACCCAGTACTTC	CATQSPGQKETQYF